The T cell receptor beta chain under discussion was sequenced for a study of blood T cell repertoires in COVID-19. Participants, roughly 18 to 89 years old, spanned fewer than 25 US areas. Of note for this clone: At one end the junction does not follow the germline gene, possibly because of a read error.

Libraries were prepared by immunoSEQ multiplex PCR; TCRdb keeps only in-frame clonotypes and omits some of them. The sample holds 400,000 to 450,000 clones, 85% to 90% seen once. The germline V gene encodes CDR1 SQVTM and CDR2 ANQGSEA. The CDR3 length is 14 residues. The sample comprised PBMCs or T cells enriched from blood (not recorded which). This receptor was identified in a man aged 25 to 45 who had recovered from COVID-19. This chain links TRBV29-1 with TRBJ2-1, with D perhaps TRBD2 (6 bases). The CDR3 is CSVQDGSSYNEQFF. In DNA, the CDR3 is TGCAGCGTTCAAGACGGGAGCTCCTACAATGAGCAGTTCTTC.